These T cell receptor beta chains were read from a single sample in a study of T cells after yellow fever vaccination. One entry per CDR3 protein results from TCRdb running MiXCR on the 5' RACE reads. The repertoire holds 450,000 to 550,000 distinct CDR3 sequences, with about a fifth as singletons. This specimen consisted of PBMCs, obtained roughly 20 days after the first yellow fever vaccination. Receptors originate from a man younger than 35 who received the YFV17D yellow fever vaccine. The CDR3 runs from the conserved cysteine through the conserved F or W. The order of the fields is clone size, J gene, V gene, D gene, CDR3 DNA, CDR3 protein. D genes are given only for firm matches. Not every row has a clone size; where given, it reads once, few, many or a size class.

size: -
J: TRBJ1-4
V: TRBV7-2
D: TRBD1
DNA: TGTGCCAGCAGCTCAGTCAGGGGGCCACTGTTTTTT
CDR3: CASSSVRGPLFF

size: few
J: TRBJ2-1
V: TRBV7-7
D: TRBD1
DNA: TGTGCTAGCAGCCGGGACAGGGGTCATAGTGAGCAGTTCTTC
CDR3: CASSRDRGHSEQFF

size: few
J: TRBJ1-6
V: TRBV30
D: -
DNA: TGTGCCTGGAGGGTGGTAGGCAATTCACCCCTCCACTTT
CDR3: CAWRVVGNSPLHF

size: -
J: TRBJ1-4
V: TRBV6-1
D: TRBD1
DNA: TGTGCCAGCAGTCGGGACCAAGGGTTCAGGGGGAATGAAAAACTGTTTTTT
CDR3: CASSRDQGFRGNEKLFF

size: few
J: TRBJ2-3
V: TRBV9
D: TRBD1
DNA: TGTGCCAGCAGCGTATGGCGAGGGGGCGCGTCCACAGATACGCAGTATTTT
CDR3: CASSVWRGGASTDTQYF

size: -
J: TRBJ1-4
V: TRBV21-1
D: -
DNA: TGTGCCAAAACCCGGCCGGCTGAAAAACTGTTTTTT
CDR3: CAKTRPAEKLFF

size: -
J: TRBJ2-5
V: TRBV11-2
D: TRBD2
DNA: TGTGCCAGCCTCGGGGGGGGGCCTCAAGAGACCCAGTACTTC
CDR3: CASLGGGPQETQYF

size: few
J: TRBJ1-4
V: TRBV3-1
D: TRBD1
DNA: TGTGCCAGCAGCCACGACAGGGTTAATGAAAAACTGTTTTTT
CDR3: CASSHDRVNEKLFF

size: -
J: TRBJ2-3
V: TRBV15
D: -
DNA: TGTGCCACCAGCAGAGACCTACAGGGCCCAGATACGCAGTATTTT
CDR3: CATSRDLQGPDTQYF

size: -
J: TRBJ2-2
V: TRBV12-3/TRBV12-4
D: TRBD2
DNA: TGTGCCAGCAGCCCCACTAGCGGGGGGGCCACCGGGGAGCTGTTTTTT
CDR3: CASSPTSGGATGELFF

size: -
J: TRBJ1-2
V: TRBV5-1
D: TRBD1
DNA: TGCGCCAGCAGCTTGGCCAGACAGGGGTTGAGTGGCTACACCTTC
CDR3: CASSLARQGLSGYTF

size: few
J: TRBJ2-1
V: TRBV6-1
D: TRBD1
DNA: TGTGCCAGCAGTACCCACAGGGGTGATGAGCAGTTCTTC
CDR3: CASSTHRGDEQFF

size: few
J: TRBJ2-2
V: TRBV7-2
D: TRBD2
DNA: TGTGCCAGCAGCCCCAGCGGGGGGAACACCGGGGAGCTGTTTTTT
CDR3: CASSPSGGNTGELFF

size: -
J: TRBJ1-5
V: TRBV20-1
D: -
DNA: TGCAGTGCGAGGGGGGGGGATTATAGCAATCAGCCCCAGCATTTT
CDR3: CSARGGDYSNQPQHF

size: -
J: TRBJ2-5
V: TRBV5-1
D: TRBD2
DNA: TGCGCCAGCAGCTATGGGACTAGCGGCGGATCCGGGACCCAGTACTTC
CDR3: CASSYGTSGGSGTQYF

size: few
J: TRBJ1-2
V: TRBV4-3
D: -
DNA: TGCGCCAGCAGCCAAGACTACTTACGGCCAGGCTATGGCTACACCTTC
CDR3: CASSQDYLRPGYGYTF

size: -
J: TRBJ2-3
V: TRBV15
D: TRBD2
DNA: TGTGCCACCAGCCGGACTAGCGGGGGTTTCCATTCACTTACACAGACAGATACGCAGTATTTT
CDR3: CATSRTSGGFHSLTQTDTQYF

size: -
J: TRBJ2-5
V: TRBV6-2/TRBV6-3
D: TRBD1
DNA: TGTGCCAGCAATGAGGCTGACAGGGAGGAGACCCAGTACTTC
CDR3: CASNEADREETQYF